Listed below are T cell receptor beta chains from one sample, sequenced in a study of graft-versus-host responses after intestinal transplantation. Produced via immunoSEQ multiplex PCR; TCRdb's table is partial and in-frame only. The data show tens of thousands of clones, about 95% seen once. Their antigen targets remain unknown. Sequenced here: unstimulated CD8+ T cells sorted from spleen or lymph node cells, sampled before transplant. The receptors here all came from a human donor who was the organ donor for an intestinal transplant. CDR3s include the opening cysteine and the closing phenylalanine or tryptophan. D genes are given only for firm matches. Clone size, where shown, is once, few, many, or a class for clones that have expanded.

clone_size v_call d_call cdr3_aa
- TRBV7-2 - CASSLITNSNEQFF
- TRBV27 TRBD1 CASSSRDSMNTEAFF
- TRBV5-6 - CASSQTGDTEAFF
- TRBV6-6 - CASSYSLAGAAFF
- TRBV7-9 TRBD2 CASSPAGGLILTDTQYF
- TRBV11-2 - CASSLTVLSPLHF
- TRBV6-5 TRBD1 CASATGTGIYEQYF
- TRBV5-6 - CASSSLLDRSPYEQYF
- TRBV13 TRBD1 CASGAPGQGTLGYTF
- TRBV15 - CATSSVARGAGELFF
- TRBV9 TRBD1 CASSVGDRLFNEQFF
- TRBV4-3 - CASSQDGLAYDSYNEQFF
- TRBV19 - CASSLTGFNTGELFF
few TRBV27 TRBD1 CASSQSGTGGEQYF
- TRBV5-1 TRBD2 CASSWTSGGDYEQYF
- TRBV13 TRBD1 CASSITGTGFYEQYF
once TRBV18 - CASSPPPGNSYEQYF
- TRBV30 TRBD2 CAWSVLGGDEQFF